A single sample gave rise to the 3 T cell receptor beta chains below, sequenced in a study of glioma-infiltrating T cells after dendritic cell vaccination. Sequenced by immunoSEQ multiplex PCR; TCRdb stores in-frame clones only, minus some. Seen here are 75,000 to 100,000 clones, 79% observed once, and the top ten hold almost 6%. The material was blood, obtained before dendritic cell vaccination. These TCRs come from a human donor with glioblastoma.

The table lists this clone with a count of one. This chain joins TRBV27 and TRBJ1-2; 9 nucleotides agree with TRBD1. The CDR3 is 15 amino acids. Germline trimming cut 8 bases from V and 1 base from J; bases unmatched to any gene: 8. Germline V gene sequence: CDR1 MNHEY, CDR2 SMNVEV (reference sequence). The CDR3 sequence is CASRKNRGLNYGYTF. The CDR3 DNA is TGTGCCAGCCGTAAAAACAGGGGGCTTAACTATGGCTACACCTTC.

The chain combines TRBV5-8 with TRBJ2-7; the match to TRBD1 covers 7 bases. The CDR3 has 17 residues. After removal of 4 bases from V and 3 bases from J, the junction contained 16 bases not matched to a gene. Looked up from germline, CDR1 is SGHTS and CDR2 is YDEGEE. The CDR3 DNA sequence: TGTGCCAGCAGCGAAAGCCTTTCGACAGGGATCATCTACGAGCAGTACTTC. Translating gives CASSESLSTGIIYEQYF. Full variable domain (remainder filled in from reference TRBV5-8 and TRBJ2-7): EAGVTQSPTHLIKTRGQQATLRCSPISGHTSVYWYQQALGLGLQFLLWYDEGEERNRGNFPPRFSGRQFPNYSSELNVNALELEDSALYLCASSESLSTGIIYEQYFGPGTRLTVT.

V and J are TRBV4-1 and TRBJ2-7, with D perhaps matching TRBD1 (6 bases). CDR3 length: 15 residues. Per germline, CDR1 MGHRA and CDR2 YSYEKL. The V end lost 1 base, the J end lost 0 bases, and 10 bases lay between the germline ends. The CDR3 reads CASSQVADSSYEQYF. CDR3 nucleotide sequence: TGCGCCAGCAGCCAAGTGGCGGACAGCTCCTACGAGCAGTACTTC.